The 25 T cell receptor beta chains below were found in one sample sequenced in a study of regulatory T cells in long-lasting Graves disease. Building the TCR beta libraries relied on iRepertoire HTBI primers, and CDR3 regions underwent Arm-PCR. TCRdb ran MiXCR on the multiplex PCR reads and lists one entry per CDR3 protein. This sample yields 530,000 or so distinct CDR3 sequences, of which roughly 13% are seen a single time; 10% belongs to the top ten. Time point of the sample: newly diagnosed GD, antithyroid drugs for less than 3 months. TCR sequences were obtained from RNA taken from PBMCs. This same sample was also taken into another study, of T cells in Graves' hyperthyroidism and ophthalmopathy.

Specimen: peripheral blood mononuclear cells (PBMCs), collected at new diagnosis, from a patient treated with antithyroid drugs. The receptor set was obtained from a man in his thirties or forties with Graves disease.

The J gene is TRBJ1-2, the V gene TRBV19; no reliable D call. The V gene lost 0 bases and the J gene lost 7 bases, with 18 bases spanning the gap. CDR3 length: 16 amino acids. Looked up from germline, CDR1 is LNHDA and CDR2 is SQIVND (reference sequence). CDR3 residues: CASSIDRAVRSGGYTF. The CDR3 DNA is TGTGCCAGTAGTATAGATCGGGCAGTTCGGAGCGGTGGCTACACCTTC.

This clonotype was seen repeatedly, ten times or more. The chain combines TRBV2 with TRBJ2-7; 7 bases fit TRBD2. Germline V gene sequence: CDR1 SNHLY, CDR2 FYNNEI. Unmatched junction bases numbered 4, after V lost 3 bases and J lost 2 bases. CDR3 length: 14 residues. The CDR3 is CASSERETTYEQYF. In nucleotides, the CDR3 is TGTGCCAGCAGTGAGCGGGAGACCACCTACGAGCAGTACTTC. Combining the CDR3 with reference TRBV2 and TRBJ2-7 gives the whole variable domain EPEVTQTPSHQVTQMGQEVILRCVPISNHLYFYWYRQILGQKVEFLVSFYNNEISEKSEIFDDQFSVERPDGSNFTLKIRSTKLEDSAMYFCASSERETTYEQYFGPGTRLTVT.

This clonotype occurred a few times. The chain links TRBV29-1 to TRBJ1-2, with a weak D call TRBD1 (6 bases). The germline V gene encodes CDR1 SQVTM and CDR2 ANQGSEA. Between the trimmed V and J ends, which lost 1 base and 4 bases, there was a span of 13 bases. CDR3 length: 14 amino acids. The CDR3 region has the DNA TGCAGCGTTGAAGCGGGCAGGGGAGGCTATGGCTACACCTTC. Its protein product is CSVEAGRGGYGYTF.

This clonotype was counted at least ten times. In nucleotides, the CDR3 is TGTGCCAGCAGCTTCGGACTCACTAACACCGGGGAGCTGTTTTTT. This gives the protein CASSFGLTNTGELFF. The chain employs TRBV7-9 and TRBJ2-2; D perhaps matches TRBD2 (5 bases). CDR1 is SEHNR and CDR2 is FQNEAQ in the germline V gene (reference sequence). The CDR3 loop spans 15 amino acids. The germline V and J ends were trimmed by 3 bases and 2 bases, with 10 bases remaining between them.

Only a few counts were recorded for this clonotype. In DNA form, the CDR3 reads TGTGCCAGCAGTTACTCGAGTGTCGGACAGGGCTATGGCTACACCTTC. Translation gives CASSYSSVGQGYGYTF. The genes are TRBV6-5 and TRBJ1-2; 8 bases agree with TRBD1. Germline V gives CDR1 MNHEY, CDR2 SVGAGI. The CDR3 has 16 amino acids. The V segment lost 0 bases and the J segment 4 bases; nucleotides outside the gene matches: 7.

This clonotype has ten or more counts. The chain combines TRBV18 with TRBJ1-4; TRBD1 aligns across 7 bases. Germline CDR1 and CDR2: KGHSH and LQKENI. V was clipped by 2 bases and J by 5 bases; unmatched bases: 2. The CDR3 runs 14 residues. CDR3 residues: CASSPARGNEKLFF. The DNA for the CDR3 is TGTGCCAGCTCACCAGCCAGGGGGAATGAAAAACTGTTTTTT.

The CDR3 region is CASSVVQGAKEQYF. In DNA form, the CDR3 reads TGTGCCAGCAGCGTAGTGCAGGGGGCGAAGGAGCAGTACTTC. The chain joins TRBV9 to TRBJ2-7, with 8 bases fitting TRBD1. The CDR3 covers 14 residues. Germline CDR1 is SGDLS and CDR2 is YYNGEE. J lost 7 bases, V lost 0 bases, and 6 bases had no gene match.

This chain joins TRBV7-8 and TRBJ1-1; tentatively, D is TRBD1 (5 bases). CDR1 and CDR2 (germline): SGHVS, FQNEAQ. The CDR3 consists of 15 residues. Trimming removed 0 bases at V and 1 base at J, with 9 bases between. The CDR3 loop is CASSLAQGKNTEAFF. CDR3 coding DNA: TGTGCCAGCAGCTTAGCGCAGGGTAAGAACACTGAAGCTTTCTTT.

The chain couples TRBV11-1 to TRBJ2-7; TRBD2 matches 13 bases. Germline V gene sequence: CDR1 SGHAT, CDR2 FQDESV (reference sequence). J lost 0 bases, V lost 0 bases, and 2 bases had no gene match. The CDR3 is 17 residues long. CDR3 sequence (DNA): TGTGCCAGCAGCTTAGCCCGGACTAGCGGGGGCTCCTACGAGCAGTACTTC. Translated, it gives CASSLARTSGGSYEQYF.

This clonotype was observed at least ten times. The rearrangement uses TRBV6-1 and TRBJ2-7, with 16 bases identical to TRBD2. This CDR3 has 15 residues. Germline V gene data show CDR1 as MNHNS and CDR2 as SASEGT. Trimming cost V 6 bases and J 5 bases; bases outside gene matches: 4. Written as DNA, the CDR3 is TGTGCCAGCAGGGGACTAGCGGGAGGGCCGGACGAGCAGTACTTC. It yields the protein CASRGLAGGPDEQYF.

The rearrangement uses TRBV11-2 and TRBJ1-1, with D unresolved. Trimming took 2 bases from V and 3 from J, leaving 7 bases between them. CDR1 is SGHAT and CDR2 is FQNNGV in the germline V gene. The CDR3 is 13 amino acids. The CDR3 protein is CASSLLAYTEAFF. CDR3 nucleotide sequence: TGTGCCAGCAGCTTACTTGCGTACACTGAAGCTTTCTTT. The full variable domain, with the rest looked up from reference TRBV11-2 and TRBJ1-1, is EAGVAQSPRYKIIEKRQSVAFWCNPISGHATLYWYQQILGQGPKLLIQFQNNGVVDDSQLPKDRFSAERLKGVDSTLKIQPAKLEDSAVYLCASSLLAYTEAFFGQGTRLTVV.

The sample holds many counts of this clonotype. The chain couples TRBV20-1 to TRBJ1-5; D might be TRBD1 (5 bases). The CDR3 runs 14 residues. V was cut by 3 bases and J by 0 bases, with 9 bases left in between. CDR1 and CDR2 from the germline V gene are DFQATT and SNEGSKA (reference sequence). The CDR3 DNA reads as TGCAGTGCTAGTAAGGGGTATAGCAATCAGCCCCAGCATTTT. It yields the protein CSASKGYSNQPQHF.

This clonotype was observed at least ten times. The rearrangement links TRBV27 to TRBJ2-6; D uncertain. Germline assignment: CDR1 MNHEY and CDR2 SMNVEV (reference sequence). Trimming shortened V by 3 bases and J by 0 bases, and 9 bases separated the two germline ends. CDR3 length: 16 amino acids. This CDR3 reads CASSFFRSSGANVLTF. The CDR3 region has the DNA TGTGCCAGCAGTTTCTTTCGGTCCTCTGGGGCCAACGTCCTGACTTTC.

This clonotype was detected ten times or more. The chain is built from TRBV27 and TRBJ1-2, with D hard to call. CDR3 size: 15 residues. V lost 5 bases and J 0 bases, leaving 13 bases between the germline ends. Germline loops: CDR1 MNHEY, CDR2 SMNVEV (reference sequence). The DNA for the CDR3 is TGTGCCAGCAGTGACGAGCCCCAGGCTAACTATGGCTACACCTTC. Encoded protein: CASSDEPQANYGYTF.

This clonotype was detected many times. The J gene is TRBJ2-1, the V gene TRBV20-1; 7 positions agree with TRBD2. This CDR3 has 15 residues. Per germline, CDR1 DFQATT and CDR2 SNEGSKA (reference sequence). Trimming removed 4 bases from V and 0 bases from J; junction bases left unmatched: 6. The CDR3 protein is CSAIEGGSSYNEQFF. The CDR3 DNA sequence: TGCAGTGCTATCGAAGGCGGGAGCTCCTACAATGAGCAGTTCTTC.

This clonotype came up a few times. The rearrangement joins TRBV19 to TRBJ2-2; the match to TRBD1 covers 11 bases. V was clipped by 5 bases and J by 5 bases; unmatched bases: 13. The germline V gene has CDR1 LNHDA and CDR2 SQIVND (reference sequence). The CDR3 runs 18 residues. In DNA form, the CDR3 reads TGTGCCAGTAGTCCCGAACCCCGGGACAGGGGGTGGACCGGGGAGCTGTTTTTT. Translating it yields CASSPEPRDRGWTGELFF.

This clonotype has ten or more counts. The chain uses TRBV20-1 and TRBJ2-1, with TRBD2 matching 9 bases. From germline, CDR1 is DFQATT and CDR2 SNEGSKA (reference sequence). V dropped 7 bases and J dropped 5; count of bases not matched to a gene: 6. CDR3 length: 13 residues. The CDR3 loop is CSGGGGRDNEQFF. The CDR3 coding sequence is TGCAGTGGGGGTGGCGGGAGGGACAATGAGCAGTTCTTC.

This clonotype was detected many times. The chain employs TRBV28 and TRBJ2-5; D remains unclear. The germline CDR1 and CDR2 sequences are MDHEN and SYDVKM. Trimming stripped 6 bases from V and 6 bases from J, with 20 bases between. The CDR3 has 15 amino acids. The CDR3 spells CASSGLGSRVKTQYF. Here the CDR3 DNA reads TGTGCCAGCAGCGGTCTGGGCAGTAGGGTGAAGACCCAGTACTTC.

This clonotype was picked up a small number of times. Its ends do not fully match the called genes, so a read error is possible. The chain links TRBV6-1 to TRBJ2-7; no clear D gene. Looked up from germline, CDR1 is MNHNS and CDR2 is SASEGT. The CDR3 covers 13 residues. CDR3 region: CASSEATSYERYF. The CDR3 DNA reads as TGTGCCAGCAGTGAAGCAACCAGCTACGAGCGGTACTTC.

CDR3 in amino acids: CASSLMTSGNTIYF. CDR3 DNA sequence: TGTGCCAGCAGCTTGATGACCTCTGGAAACACCATATATTTT. V gene TRBV5-8 combines with J gene TRBJ1-3; no clear D. The V and J ends lost 1 base and 0 bases respectively, with 5 bases between them. Germline assignment: CDR1 SGHTS and CDR2 YDEGEE. The CDR3 is 14 residues long.

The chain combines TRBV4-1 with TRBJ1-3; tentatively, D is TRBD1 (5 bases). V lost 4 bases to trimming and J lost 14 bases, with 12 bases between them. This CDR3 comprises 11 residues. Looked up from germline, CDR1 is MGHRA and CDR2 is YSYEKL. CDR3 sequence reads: CASSRRGILYF. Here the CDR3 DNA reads TGCGCCAGCAGCCGACGGGGGATCCTATATTTT.

The CDR3 coding sequence is TGTGCCAGCACCTACGACCAAATCCGGGGCTACAATGAGCAGTTCTTC. Its protein is CASTYDQIRGYNEQFF. The V gene is TRBV11-2, the J gene TRBJ2-1, with a weak D call TRBD2 (5 bases). Trimming took 7 bases from V and 3 from J, leaving 19 bases between them. The germline V gene encodes CDR1 SGHAT and CDR2 FQNNGV. The CDR3 consists of 16 residues. The full variable domain, with the rest looked up from reference TRBV11-2 and TRBJ2-1, is EAGVAQSPRYKIIEKRQSVAFWCNPISGHATLYWYQQILGQGPKLLIQFQNNGVVDDSQLPKDRFSAERLKGVDSTLKIQPAKLEDSAVYLCASTYDQIRGYNEQFFGPGTRLTVL.

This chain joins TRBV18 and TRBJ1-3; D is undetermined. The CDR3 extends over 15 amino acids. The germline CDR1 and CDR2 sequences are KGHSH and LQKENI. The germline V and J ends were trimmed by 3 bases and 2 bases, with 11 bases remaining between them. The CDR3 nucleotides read TGTGCCAGCTCACCCGACACGAACACTGGAAACACCATATATTTT. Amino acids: CASSPDTNTGNTIYF.

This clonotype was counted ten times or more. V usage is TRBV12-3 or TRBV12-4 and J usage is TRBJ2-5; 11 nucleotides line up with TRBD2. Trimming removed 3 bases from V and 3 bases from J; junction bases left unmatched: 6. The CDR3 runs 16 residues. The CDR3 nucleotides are TGTGCCAGCAGTTTCGAATCACTAGCGGGAGAAGAGACCCAGTACTTC. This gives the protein CASSFESLAGEETQYF.

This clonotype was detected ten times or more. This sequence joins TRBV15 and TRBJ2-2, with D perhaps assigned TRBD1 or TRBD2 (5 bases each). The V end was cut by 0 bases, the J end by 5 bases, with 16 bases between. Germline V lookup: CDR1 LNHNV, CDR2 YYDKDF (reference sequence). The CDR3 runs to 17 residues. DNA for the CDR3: TGTGCCACCAGCAGAGAGCAGGGCGAGGGAAAAACCGGGGAGCTGTTTTTT. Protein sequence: CATSREQGEGKTGELFF.